This T cell receptor (beta chain) was observed in a study of T-cell memory formation after mild COVID-19. The CDR3 has 14 residues. Trimming cost V 2 bases and J 7 bases, with 11 bases left between them. The germline V gene has CDR1 MNHEY and CDR2 SVGAGI. MiXCR, run by TCRdb on the 5' RACE reads, gives a single entry per CDR3 protein. The sample records about 280,000 distinct CDR3 sequences, approximately 7.6% being singletons. This clonotype was counted a few times. No antigen is known for it. Study-level results: CD8+ contracting clones occupied EMRA, while CD4+ ones occupied mainly CM and EM. For second-wave clones that peaked at day 37, SARS-CoV-2 specificity went unverified.

Source material: PBMCs or a T cell subset sorted from them (not recorded which). The chain carries TRBV6-5 and TRBJ1-4; tentative D call: TRBD1 (6 bases). This clonotype originated in a man younger than 35 who had mild COVID-19 (a few samples of this study predate the infection). Cell type and time point are not known. The CDR3 here is CASSYGGQGEKLFF. The DNA for the CDR3 is TGTGCCAGCAGTTACGGGGGGCAGGGTGAAAAACTGTTTTTT.